The clone carrying this T cell receptor beta chain was recorded only once. Its target is not known. These data come from a study of OX40 agonist ivuxolimab in advanced cancers. Study as a whole: The study enrolled dose-escalation patients with hepatocellular carcinoma, melanoma, renal cell or head and neck cancer. Of the patients, three showed partial responses, one with hepatocellular carcinoma and two with cutaneous melanoma. Study-wide findings and caveats: CD8+ T cells (on average) carried more expanded clones than CD4+ T cells. Still undetermined is the antigen specificity of the expanded peripheral T cells.

Using immunoSEQ multiplex PCR, the repertoire was profiled, and TCRdb retains in-frame clones only, with some absent. Among nearly 65,000 clones listed, about 90% were seen once. V was clipped by 5 bases and J by 6 bases, with 13 bases between them. The CDR3 has 14 residues. CDR1 and CDR2 (germline): MNHEY, SMNVEV (reference sequence). The specimen comprised CD4+ or CD8+ T cells sorted from blood, sampled in a trial of the OX40 agonist ivuxolimab. The receptor was isolated from an adult with an advanced solid tumor such as melanoma, head and neck, liver or kidney cancer. V gene TRBV27 combines with J gene TRBJ2-2; D perhaps matches TRBD1 (5 bases). CDR3 amino acids: CASSPRAGAGELFF. CDR3 DNA: TGTGCCAGCAGTCCCAGGGCCGGCGCCGGGGAGCTGTTTTTT.